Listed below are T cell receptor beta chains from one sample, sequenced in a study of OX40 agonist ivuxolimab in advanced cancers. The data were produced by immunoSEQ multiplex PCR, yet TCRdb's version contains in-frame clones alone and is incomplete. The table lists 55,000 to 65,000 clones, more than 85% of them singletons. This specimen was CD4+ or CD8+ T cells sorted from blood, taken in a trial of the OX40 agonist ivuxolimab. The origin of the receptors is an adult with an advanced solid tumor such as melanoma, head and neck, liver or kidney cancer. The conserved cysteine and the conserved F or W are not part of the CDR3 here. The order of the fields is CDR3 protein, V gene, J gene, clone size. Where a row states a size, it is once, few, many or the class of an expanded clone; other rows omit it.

ASSSRQGRSTEAF	TRBV7-9	TRBJ1-1	NA
ASSQEVLGLAGSTDTQY	TRBV4-3	TRBJ2-3	NA
ASSPPREQF	TRBV7-4	TRBJ2-1	NA
ASSPPSGSLSGTQY	TRBV7-9	TRBJ2-5	NA
ASSQGTTGQETQY	TRBV11-3	TRBJ2-5	NA
ASRDLSYNEQF	TRBV19	TRBJ2-1	NA
STETNYGYT	TRBV29-1	TRBJ1-2	NA
ASSLTAREQF	TRBV11-3	TRBJ2-1	NA
ASSERGGLYQETQY	TRBV2	TRBJ2-5	NA
ASSSPHYTTGVGGNTIY	TRBV9	TRBJ1-3	NA
ASSPTGEAGELF	TRBV5-1	TRBJ2-2	few
ASSLGRGAGQPQH	TRBV18	TRBJ1-5	NA
ASSLMDTVSGANVLT	TRBV11-2	TRBJ2-6	NA
ASSESADEQF	TRBV10-2	TRBJ2-1	NA
ASTHEGNTEAF	TRBV7-9	TRBJ1-1	NA
ASSADIALTYEQY	TRBV5-1	TRBJ2-7	NA
ASSARVAGNIQY	TRBV7-9	TRBJ2-4	NA
ASSLALAGSTDTQY	TRBV7-2	TRBJ2-3	once
ASSGVSTEAF	TRBV5-1	TRBJ1-1	NA
ASRVQGELF	TRBV2	TRBJ1-4	NA
ASSLAGSTTEAF	TRBV7-9	TRBJ1-1	NA
ASSMAGTGVGYT	TRBV19	TRBJ1-2	NA